The 24 T cell receptor beta chains below were found in one sample sequenced in a study of T cells in Graves' hyperthyroidism and ophthalmopathy. Amplification of TCR beta CDR3 regions used RNA as the template. RT-PCR in the first round (using the HTBI primer set) targeted the TCR CDR3. Via MiXCR, TCRdb re-called the multiplex PCR reads, giving one row per CDR3 protein. The profile shows around 420,000 distinct CDR3 sequences, roughly an eighth of them singletons. The source material was blood. The receptors originated from a woman between 18 and 30 years old with Graves' hyperthyroidism.

This chain connects TRBV14 to TRBJ1-1; no clear D gene. Between the trimmed V and J ends, which lost 4 bases and 0 bases, there was a span of 12 bases. This CDR3 contains 15 residues. Germline assignment: CDR1 SGHDN and CDR2 FVKESK. CDR3 protein: CASSPHLVLNTEAFF. The CDR3 bases are TGTGCCAGCAGCCCCCATCTAGTACTGAACACTGAAGCTTTCTTT.

This clonotype was seen more than once but under ten times. The rearrangement links TRBV30 to TRBJ1-1; D is possibly TRBD1 (5 bases). The CDR3 sequence is 15 residues long. V was cut by 0 bases and J by 1 base, with 12 bases left in between. The germline V gene has CDR1 GTSNPN and CDR2 SVGIG (reference sequence). CDR3 nucleotides: TGTGCCTGGAGTGTATGGGGGGGAGCGAACACTGAAGCTTTCTTT. Amino acids: CAWSVWGGANTEAFF.

The rearrangement links TRBV2 to TRBJ2-5; 10 bases line up with TRBD2. Germline V gene data show CDR1 as SNHLY and CDR2 as FYNNEI. J was trimmed by 1 base and V by 5 bases; bases with no gene match: 7. The CDR3 has 16 residues. CDR3 protein: CASSPTGTSVQETQYF. The CDR3 DNA reads TGTGCCAGCAGTCCAACCGGGACTAGCGTCCAAGAGACCCAGTACTTC.

Ten or more counts support this clonotype. The rearrangement links TRBV9 to TRBJ2-1, with 10 positions matching TRBD2. The V gene end was trimmed by 0 bases and the J gene end by 8 bases; junction bases not matched to a gene: 8. This CDR3 comprises 16 residues. Germline loops: CDR1 SGDLS, CDR2 YYNGEE. CDR3 coding DNA: TGTGCCAGCAGCGTAGATGGTAGCGGGAGGTTCGATGAGCAGTTCTTC. Residues: CASSVDGSGRFDEQFF.

The chain uses TRBV5-1 and TRBJ1-2; 10 bases map to TRBD1. CDR1 SGHRS and CDR2 YFSETQ come from the germline V gene. The ends lost 0 bases at V and 2 bases at J; junction bases unmatched: 10. This CDR3 is 18 amino acids long. CDR3 loop: CASSLAGDRGLLNYGYTF. CDR3 nucleotide sequence: TGCGCCAGCAGCTTGGCCGGGGACAGGGGCTTGCTAAACTATGGCTACACCTTC.

This clonotype showed up just a few times. The chain recombines TRBV9 with TRBJ1-1, with a weak D call TRBD1 (6 bases). This CDR3 spans 15 amino acids. The germline CDR1 and CDR2 sequences are SGDLS and YYNGEE. The V and J ends lost 4 bases and 5 bases respectively, with 18 bases between them. The CDR3 DNA sequence: TGTGCCAGCAGCCCCCGGACAGATTGGAGGACTGAAGCTTTCTTT. Translating it yields CASSPRTDWRTEAFF. The full variable domain, completed using reference TRBV9 and TRBJ1-1, is DSGVTQTPKHLITATGQRVTLRCSPRSGDLSVYWYQQSLDQGLQFLIQYYNGEERAKGNILERFSAQQFPDLHSELNLSSLELGDSALYFCASSPRTDWRTEAFFGQGTRLTVV.

This clonotype was observed at least ten times. This sequence joins TRBV27 and TRBJ1-2; 9 bases fit TRBD1. CDR1 is MNHEY and CDR2 is SMNVEV in the germline V gene (reference sequence). V lost 6 bases to trimming and J lost 4 bases; unmatched junction nucleotides: 6. The CDR3 sequence is 14 residues long. The CDR3 bases are TGTGCCAGCAGGAGGGGACAGGGCGGCTATGGCTACACCTTC. Its translation is CASRRGQGGYGYTF.

The sample holds many counts of this clonotype. The CDR3 region is CASRPTGGGTEAFF. DNA of the CDR3: TGTGCCAGCAGGCCGACAGGGGGTGGGACTGAAGCTTTCTTT. The chain has TRBV27 and TRBJ1-1; TRBD1 matches 9 bases. CDR1 and CDR2 from the germline V gene are MNHEY and SMNVEV (reference sequence). Trimming took 6 bases from V and 5 from J; bases not matched to a gene: 7. This CDR3 region has 14 residues.

In its sample, this clonotype was seen many times. This sequence joins TRBV27 and TRBJ1-1; D is uncertain. The germline CDR1 and CDR2 sequences are MNHEY and SMNVEV (reference sequence). V was trimmed by 2 bases and J by 5 bases, leaving 9 bases between them. The CDR3 runs 13 residues. The CDR3 loop reads CASSLKDRTEAFF. The DNA for the CDR3 is TGTGCCAGCAGTTTAAAGGATCGGACTGAAGCTTTCTTT.

This clonotype was detected ten times or more. The chain uses TRBV5-1 and TRBJ2-6; 8 bases are shared with TRBD1. The germline V gene encodes CDR1 SGHRS and CDR2 YFSETQ. With 4 bases clipped from V and 3 bases from J, the junction kept 3 bases outside the gene matches. CDR3 length equals 15 residues. The chain's CDR3 is CASSQTGGGANVLTF. For the CDR3, the DNA is TGCGCCAGCAGCCAAACAGGGGGTGGGGCCAACGTCCTGACTTTC.

This clonotype showed up many times. This chain connects TRBV6-1 to TRBJ2-1; TRBD1 is a possible D gene (7 bases). The CDR3 is made up of 15 amino acids. Trimming stripped 5 bases from V and 0 bases from J, with 11 bases between. Germline CDR1 MNHNS, CDR2 SASEGT. The CDR3 region is CASSRQGGSYNEQFF. Here the CDR3 DNA reads TGTGCCAGCAGTAGACAGGGAGGCTCCTACAATGAGCAGTTCTTC.

The CDR3 DNA follows: TGTGCCACCAGCAGAGACTTACTGGGGTCTGCTGAGCAGTTCTTC. Translation: CATSRDLLGSAEQFF. The chain joins TRBV15 to TRBJ2-1, with D unresolved. Germline-derived CDR1 and CDR2 are LNHNV and YYDKDF (reference sequence). The CDR3 totals 15 residues. V lost 0 bases, J lost 9 bases, and 15 bases lay in between.

This clonotype turned up a few times. The chain uses TRBV20-1 and TRBJ1-5; TRBD1 aligns across 7 bases. This CDR3 is 18 amino acids long. Germline V gives CDR1 DFQATT, CDR2 SNEGSKA (reference sequence). V shed 5 bases, J shed 6 bases, and the junction held 22 bases outside the gene matches. The DNA of the CDR3 is TGCAGTGCTCCCGCTCCTCAGGGGGTTTGGGTGATTGGTCAGCCCCAGCATTTT. Its translation: CSAPAPQGVWVIGQPQHF.

This clonotype was seen repeatedly, ten times or more. This chain uses TRBV6-1 with TRBJ1-1; D gene unclear. This CDR3 contains 15 residues. V lost 4 bases and J lost 0, with 12 bases in between. Germline V gene data show CDR1 as MNHNS and CDR2 as SASEGT. The CDR3 bases are TGTGCCAGCAGTGTGCCCCTTCTATTGAACACTGAAGCTTTCTTT. Amino acids: CASSVPLLLNTEAFF.

This clonotype was observed at least ten times. This chain joins TRBV3-1 and TRBJ2-6; D unclear. The CDR3 runs 15 residues. Germline values: CDR1 LGHDT, CDR2 YNNKEL (reference sequence). Trimming removed 0 bases from V and 0 bases from J, with 3 bases in between. CDR3 residues: CASSQDFSGANVLTF. The CDR3 DNA sequence: TGTGCCAGCAGCCAAGACTTCTCTGGGGCCAACGTCCTGACTTTC.

This clonotype has at least ten counts. The V gene is TRBV7-2, the J gene TRBJ2-3; 14 nucleotides line up with TRBD2. J lost 7 bases, V lost 6 bases, and 6 bases had no gene match. This CDR3 is 15 amino acids long. Germline V gene data show CDR1 as SGHTA and CDR2 as FQGNSA. The CDR3 spells CASRLTSGRGYTQYF. The CDR3 DNA sequence: TGTGCCAGCAGACTGACTAGCGGGAGGGGTTATACGCAGTATTTT.

This clonotype was found many times. The chain combines TRBV12-3 or TRBV12-4 with TRBJ2-7; D gene unclear. V shed 6 bases and J shed 4 bases, with 22 bases lying between them. CDR3 length: 16 residues. Here the CDR3 DNA reads TGTGCCAGCAGCAAACACCAAGGGCCCCAGGAATACGAGCAGTACTTC. Protein: CASSKHQGPQEYEQYF.

The sample holds many counts of this clonotype. The chain uses TRBV2 and TRBJ1-4; D might be TRBD1 (5 bases). Germline V gene data show CDR1 as SNHLY and CDR2 as FYNNEI. The CDR3 sequence is 13 residues long. V lost 8 bases and J 7 bases, leaving 14 bases between the germline ends. For the CDR3, the DNA is TGTGCCAGCGCCTCCTGGGACGGTGAAAAACTGTTTTTT. Protein product: CASASWDGEKLFF. The variable domain in full, completed from reference TRBV2 and TRBJ1-4, reads EPEVTQTPSHQVTQMGQEVILRCVPISNHLYFYWYRQILGQKVEFLVSFYNNEISEKSEIFDDQFSVERPDGSNFTLKIRSTKLEDSAMYFCASASWDGEKLFFGSGTQLSVL.

The chain employs TRBV19 and TRBJ2-5; 12 bases match TRBD2. This CDR3 spans 18 amino acids. Losses at the gene ends were 3 bases for V and 5 bases for J; bases not matched to a gene: 13. CDR1 and CDR2 from the germline V gene are LNHDA and SQIVND (reference sequence). CDR3 in DNA: TGTGCCAGTAGTATGGCGCTAGCGGGAGGGCCGGTCTCTGAGACCCAGTACTTC. It specifies CASSMALAGGPVSETQYF.

The chain employs TRBV9 and TRBJ2-1; maybe TRBD2 (6 bases). With 0 bases removed from V and 5 bases from J, the gap between germline ends came to 12 bases. This CDR3 has 15 amino acids. From germline, CDR1 is SGDLS and CDR2 YYNGEE. CDR3 region: CASSVAGEDDNEQFF. CDR3 bases: TGTGCCAGCAGCGTAGCGGGGGAGGACGACAATGAGCAGTTCTTC.

This clonotype was seen repeatedly, ten times or more. The chain links TRBV20-1 to TRBJ1-2; D perhaps matches TRBD1 (6 bases). Germline loops: CDR1 DFQATT, CDR2 SNEGSKA (reference sequence). This CDR3 is 12 amino acids long. This CDR3 reads CSAGGIHWGYTF. For the CDR3, the DNA is TGCAGCGCGGGGGGCATCCATTGGGGCTACACCTTC.

This clonotype was counted many times. The genes are TRBV6-1 and TRBJ2-7; 7 bases agree with TRBD1. From germline, CDR1 is MNHNS and CDR2 SASEGT. V was clipped by 8 bases and J by 5 bases; unmatched bases: 12. The CDR3 is 14 residues long. CDR3 amino acids: CASRRTEGADEQYF. The CDR3 region has the DNA TGTGCCAGCCGTAGAACCGAGGGGGCCGACGAGCAGTACTTC.

This clonotype has only a few counts. The chain couples TRBV14 to TRBJ1-1, with D perhaps matching TRBD1 (5 bases). The V gene lost 0 bases and the J gene lost 8 bases, with 10 bases spanning the gap. CDR3 length: 13 amino acids. The germline gives CDR1 SGHDN, CDR2 FVKESK. The CDR3 is CASSQESGAEAFF. CDR3 sequence (DNA): TGTGCCAGCAGCCAAGAAAGCGGGGCGGAAGCTTTCTTT. Full variable domain (missing parts from reference TRBV14 and TRBJ1-1): EAGVTQFPSHSVIEKGQTVTLRCDPISGHDNLYWYRRVMGKEIKFLLHFVKESKQDESGMPNNRFLAERTGGTYSTLKVQPAELEDSGVYFCASSQESGAEAFFGQGTRLTVV.

The genes are TRBV18 and TRBJ2-7; D possibly corresponds to TRBD1 (5 bases). V lost 4 bases and J lost 2, with 12 bases in between. Germline V CDR1 and CDR2: KGHSH, LQKENI. This CDR3 contains 14 residues. CDR3 coding DNA: TGTGCCAGCTCACGCGACAGTCGACCCTACGAGCAGTACTTC. Protein sequence: CASSRDSRPYEQYF.